This T cell receptor (beta chain) was sequenced for a study of molecular identifiers for immune sequencing clone quantification. General observations from the study: A single cell's spiked Jurkat TCR RNA was reportedly detectable among 900,000 to 1,000,000 naive cells. The sizes of highly expanded clones could be underestimated when identical TCR molecules share a barcode.

A CD8+CD4-CCR7+CD45RA+ gate was used to sort naive CD8 T cells. One entry per CDR3 protein, called by TCRdb with MiXCR from the PCR reads. The sample contains approximately 670,000 distinct CDR3 sequences, about 20% of which appear only once. This clonotype was recorded many times. The antigen remains undetermined. From germline, CDR1 is DFQATT and CDR2 SNEGSKA (reference sequence). The ends lost 3 bases at V and 0 bases at J; junction bases unmatched: 15. The CDR3 covers 18 residues. The chain employs TRBV20-1 and TRBJ2-3; 7 bases are a match to TRBD2. Sequencing was carried out using naive CD8+ T cells from blood, with Jurkat cell RNA spiked in. This sample's subset: FACS-sorted CD8+CD4-CCR7+CD45RA+ naive T cells. This clonotype was sampled from a human donor in good health. Some libraries in this study had Jurkat cell RNA spiked in. CDR3 coding DNA: TGCAGTGCTAGCCCTAGCGGTCCTAAGTTTACTAGCACAGATACGCAGTATTTT. Its protein is CSASPSGPKFTSTDTQYF.